This note documents a single T cell receptor beta chain sequence. Its antigen is undetermined. This entry comes from a study of T cells after yellow fever vaccination. In the study overall: Libraries from low-cell-number fractions were prepared with the SMART-Seq v4 Ultra Low Input RNA kit. Study observations and caveats: Subsequent to the booster, the majority of primary-vaccination clones reappeared (less than 97% CD4, approximately 90% CD8).

Making TCR cDNA involved 5'RACE template switching, which added UMIs and a universal primer site. TCRdb ran MiXCR on the 5' RACE reads and lists one entry per CDR3 protein. The table has a few hundred thousand distinct CDR3 sequences, around 7% seen once. The V end lost 1 base, the J end lost 1 base, and 11 bases lay between the germline ends. Germline CDR1 SGHRS, CDR2 YFSETQ. The CDR3 length is 15 residues. This clonotype was sampled from a young man who received the YFV17D yellow fever vaccine. Sequenced material: PBMCs, taken more than 35 days after the first yellow fever vaccination. The chain couples TRBV5-1 to TRBJ1-1; perhaps TRBD1 as D (5 bases). CDR3 sequence (DNA): TGCGCCAGCAGCTTGTATGGGACGCAGAACACTGAAGCTTTCTTT. It specifies CASSLYGTQNTEAFF.